This note documents a single T cell receptor beta chain sequence. Its antigen is unidentified. The protocol was immunoSEQ multiplex PCR, while the TCRdb copy is restricted to in-frame clones and leaves out a portion. The sample yields about 19,000 clones, more than 80% seen once. This specimen comes from a study of OX40 agonist ivuxolimab in advanced cancers. Whole-study findings and limits: CD8+ T cells averaged more expanded clones than CD4+.

The CDR3 has 15 residues. The germline V gene encodes CDR1 SEHNR and CDR2 FQNEAQ (reference sequence). V gave up 5 bases and J gave up 8 bases; unmatched junction bases: 9. This clonotype was obtained from an adult with an advanced solid tumor such as melanoma, head and neck, liver or kidney cancer. The sequencing here drew on CD4+ or CD8+ T cells sorted from blood, taken in a trial of the OX40 agonist ivuxolimab. The V call is TRBV7-9, the J call TRBJ1-5; 10 bases map to TRBD1. CDR3: CASSPTGQGIKPQHF. The DNA of the CDR3 is TGTGCCAGCAGCCCCACGGGACAGGGGATAAAGCCCCAGCATTTT.